This T cell receptor (beta chain) is drawn from a study of T cell responses to AZD1222 COVID-19 vaccine. V was shortened by 6 bases and J by 1 base, with 12 bases between the two germline ends. Germline V lookup: CDR1 MNHNY, CDR2 SVGAGI (reference sequence). The CDR3 length is 15 residues. The method was immunoSEQ multiplex PCR; TCRdb's version includes in-frame clones alone and lacks a portion of them. The table shows 150,000 or so clones, with about nine tenths occurring only once. This sequence joins TRBV6-6 and TRBJ2-2; perhaps D is TRBD1 or TRBD2 (5 bases each). The source material was peripheral blood, sampled on day 0 of AZD1222 vaccination. The source of this sequence is an adult in good health. In DNA, the CDR3 is TGTGCCAGCAGCGTCGGGACGGTGAACACCGGGGAGCTGTTTTTT. This translates into CASSVGTVNTGELFF.